A single sample gave rise to the 26 T cell receptor beta chains below, sequenced in a study of shared clonotypes between healthy human individuals. Terminally differentiated effector memory CD45RA+ cells were left out of the naive CD8 fraction, which was CD45RO-negative and positively selected for CCR7. Data came from immunoSEQ multiplex PCR; TCRdb stores just in-frame clones and leaves some out. Of about 680,000 clones listed, 92% are singletons. The specimen was naive CD8+ T cells sorted from blood. The receptor source for this set is a man aged 30-40 years in good health.

J is TRBJ1-1 and V is TRBV14, with D perhaps matching TRBD1 (5 bases). Trimming pared 0 bases from V and 9 bases from J, leaving 8 bases between. There are 12 residues in the CDR3. CDR1 and CDR2 from the germline V gene are SGHDN and FVKESK. CDR3 DNA sequence: TGTGCCAGCAGCCAAGAGGGGGTTAAAGCTTTCTTT. Its translation: CASSQEGVKAFF. The variable domain in full, with the rest retrieved from reference TRBV14 and TRBJ1-1, is EAGVTQFPSHSVIEKGQTVTLRCDPISGHDNLYWYRRVMGKEIKFLLHFVKESKQDESGMPNNRFLAERTGGTYSTLKVQPAELEDSGVYFCASSQEGVKAFFGQGTRLTVV.

Comment on this clone: A junction end diverges from the germline sequence, so it may reflect a read error. The V call is TRBV7-9, the J call TRBJ2-7; 7 bases fit TRBD2. CDR1 and CDR2 from the germline V gene are SEHNR and FQNEAQ (reference sequence). The CDR3 contains 13 residues. The CDR3 loop reads CASSLAAPYEQYF. The DNA of the CDR3 is TGTGCCAGCAGCCTAGCGGCCCCCTACGAGCAGTACTTC.

This clone was detected once. The V and J genes are TRBV2 and TRBJ2-7; a weak D match, TRBD1 (6 bases). Germline-derived CDR1 and CDR2 are SNHLY and FYNNEI. Trimming cost V 7 bases and J 0 bases, with 10 bases left between them. The CDR3 covers 13 residues. This CDR3 reads CASKGQTSYEQYF. The CDR3 nucleotides are TGTGCCAGCAAAGGACAGACCTCCTACGAGCAGTACTTC.

The chain combines TRBV5-4 with TRBJ2-2; D possibly corresponds to TRBD1 (6 bases). With 1 base removed from V and 4 bases from J, the gap between germline ends came to 23 bases. Looked up from germline, CDR1 is SGHNT and CDR2 is YYREEE (reference sequence). The CDR3 is 19 residues long. CDR3 in DNA: TGTGCCAGCAGCTTGATCCCCCCAGGGGCCACCCTTGTCACCGGGGAGCTGTTTTTT. This translates into CASSLIPPGATLVTGELFF. Drawing the rest from reference TRBV5-4 and TRBJ2-2, the complete variable domain is ETGVTQSPTHLIKTRGQQVTLRCSSQSGHNTVSWYQQALGQGPQFIFQYYREEENGRGNFPPRFSGLQFPNYSSELNVNALELDDSALYLCASSLIPPGATLVTGELFFGEGSRLTVL.

The V and J genes are TRBV15 and TRBJ1-5; D may be TRBD1 (5 bases). This CDR3 spans 15 amino acids. Trimming left V 3 bases short and J 3 bases short, with 12 bases between. CDR1 and CDR2 from the germline V gene are LNHNV and YYDKDF (reference sequence). The CDR3 DNA follows: TGTGCCACCAGCAGTTCGTCGGGGCCCAATCAGCCCCAGCATTTT. Amino acid sequence: CATSSSSGPNQPQHF.

The chain combines TRBV28 with TRBJ2-7; the D is unclear. From germline, CDR1 is MDHEN and CDR2 SYDVKM. The CDR3 is 13 residues long. V gave up 7 bases and J gave up 5 bases, with 15 bases separating them. The chain's CDR3 is CASNYRVVNEQYF. For the CDR3, the DNA is TGTGCCAGCAACTACCGGGTCGTGAACGAGCAGTACTTC.

The V gene is TRBV7-2, the J gene TRBJ2-1, with a tentative D call TRBD2 (6 bases). Trimming stripped 0 bases from V and 5 bases from J, with 17 bases between. CDR3 length: 17 amino acids. Germline loops: CDR1 SGHTA, CDR2 FQGNSA. CDR3 residues: CASSLATRGAENNEQFF. CDR3 coding DNA: TGTGCCAGCAGCTTAGCGACGCGGGGCGCGGAGAACAATGAGCAGTTCTTC.

This clone has only one observation. The CDR3 reads CASSLSRREQFF. CDR3 coding DNA: TGTGCCAGCAGTTTAAGCCGGAGGGAGCAGTTCTTC. This chain connects TRBV27 to TRBJ2-1, with D perhaps TRBD2 (5 bases). The V gene lost 2 bases and the J gene lost 10 bases, with 9 bases spanning the gap. CDR3 length: 12 amino acids. In germline, CDR1 is MNHEY, CDR2 SMNVEV (reference sequence).

This clone was seen more than once but under ten times. Other DNA sequences in this sample translate to the same CDR3. This chain connects TRBV25-1 to TRBJ1-5; D gene uncertain. Germline V lookup: CDR1 MGHDK, CDR2 SYGVNS. With 3 bases removed from V and 1 base from J, the gap between germline ends came to 7 bases. This CDR3 contains 14 residues. In DNA, the CDR3 is TGTGCCAGCAGTGACGGGGTAAGCAATCAGCCCCAGCATTTT. Protein sequence: CASSDGVSNQPQHF.

This clone has just one count. The chain carries TRBV7-9 and TRBJ2-5; D is perhaps TRBD1 (6 bases). Germline V gene lookup returns CDR1 SEHNR and CDR2 FQNEAQ (reference sequence). V lost 4 bases, J lost 5 bases, and 11 bases lay in between. The CDR3 covers 13 residues. The DNA of the CDR3 is TGTGCCAGCAGCTCCCCAGGGGCGGAGACCCAGTACTTC. Protein product: CASSSPGAETQYF.

The rearrangement uses TRBV7-9 and TRBJ2-7; D gene unclear. V was shortened by 7 bases and J by 4 bases, with 8 bases between the two germline ends. The CDR3 is made up of 11 amino acids. CDR1 and CDR2 from the germline V gene are SEHNR and FQNEAQ (reference sequence). The CDR3 DNA reads as TGTGCCAGCACTACGTCTTACGAGCAGTACTTC. Translating it yields CASTTSYEQYF.

The rearrangement joins TRBV27 to TRBJ2-1, with 7 bases fitting TRBD2. The CDR3 covers 14 residues. J gave up 4 bases and V 8 bases, and 8 bases lay outside the gene matches. Per the germline V gene, CDR1 is MNHEY and CDR2 is SMNVEV (reference sequence). The CDR3 nucleotides are TGTGCCAGCGGTTGGCTAGCGGAATACAATGAGCAGTTCTTC. It specifies CASGWLAEYNEQFF.

V gene TRBV27 combines with J gene TRBJ1-2, with TRBD1 as a possible D gene (5 bases). Looked up from germline, CDR1 is MNHEY and CDR2 is SMNVEV (reference sequence). The V end lost 5 bases, the J end lost 4 bases, and 17 bases lay between the germline ends. This CDR3 has 15 amino acids. In DNA form, the CDR3 reads TGTGCCAGCAGTGGGGGAGGTTCGGGCGGCTATGGCTACACCTTC. Its protein is CASSGGGSGGYGYTF.

This chain links TRBV6-6 with TRBJ2-7; unclear D gene. The ends were cut back, 6 bases at V and 0 bases at J, with 15 bases in the middle. The CDR3 runs 15 residues. Germline V CDR1 and CDR2: MNHNY, SVGAGI (reference sequence). The CDR3, as DNA: TGTGCCAGCAGCCTCTTTGCGGTGTCCTCCTACGAGCAGTACTTC. Translated: CASSLFAVSSYEQYF.

The chain is built from TRBV7-8 and TRBJ2-1; 10 nucleotides match TRBD2. Germline CDR1 is SGHVS and CDR2 is FQNEAQ. V shed 3 bases, J shed 4 bases, and the junction held 21 bases outside the gene matches. The CDR3 sequence is 21 residues long. The CDR3 here is CASSFRQTRGTSERRYNEQFF. In nucleotides, the CDR3 is TGTGCCAGCAGCTTCCGACAGACAAGGGGGACTAGCGAGCGGAGATACAATGAGCAGTTCTTC.

This clone was counted a few times. The sample carries other DNA sequences with the same CDR3. This chain uses TRBV9 with TRBJ2-5; D unclear. The CDR3 runs 10 residues. V shed 3 bases and J shed 5 bases, with 2 bases lying between them. Germline V gene sequence: CDR1 SGDLS, CDR2 YYNGEE. The CDR3 DNA is TGTGCCAGCAGCGGCGAGACCCAGTACTTC. As protein: CASSGETQYF.

This chain links TRBV2 with TRBJ2-1; the match to TRBD2 covers 7 bases. The V and J ends lost 6 bases and 6 bases, in that order; junction bases with no gene match: 8. The CDR3 is 14 residues long. Per germline, CDR1 SNHLY and CDR2 FYNNEI. CDR3 DNA sequence: TGTGCCAGCAGAGGACTAGGGGCCCTCAATGAGCAGTTCTTC. This gives the protein CASRGLGALNEQFF.

The chain combines TRBV9 with TRBJ2-1; 8 nucleotides match TRBD1. J lost 7 bases, V lost 4 bases, and 10 bases had no gene match. Looked up from germline, CDR1 is SGDLS and CDR2 is YYNGEE. This CDR3 is built from 15 residues. Here the CDR3 reads CASSPYGDRINEQFF. CDR3 DNA: TGTGCCAGCAGCCCCTACGGGGACAGGATAAATGAGCAGTTCTTC.

V usage is TRBV10-1 and J usage is TRBJ2-7, with D unresolved. This CDR3 is built from 13 residues. Per germline, CDR1 WNHNN and CDR2 SYGVQD (reference sequence). V was clipped by 0 bases and J by 2 bases, with 5 bases between them. The CDR3 spells CASSESTPYEQYF. The CDR3 DNA reads as TGCGCCAGCAGTGAGTCGACCCCCTACGAGCAGTACTTC.

The genes are TRBV15 and TRBJ2-3; 11 positions match TRBD2. Germline V gene sequence: CDR1 LNHNV, CDR2 YYDKDF (reference sequence). The CDR3 totals 17 residues. Trimming cost V 4 bases and J 6 bases; bases outside gene matches: 12. The DNA for the CDR3 is TGTGCCACCAGCATTACTAGCGGGAGTGTGTTTAAGGATACGCAGTATTTT. Translated: CATSITSGSVFKDTQYF.

This clone was seen many times. The sample contains more than one DNA sequence encoding this CDR3. V and J are TRBV28 and TRBJ2-7, with D tentatively TRBD1 (6 bases). The germline V gene encodes CDR1 MDHEN and CDR2 SYDVKM. The CDR3 contains 12 residues. V gave up 7 bases and J gave up 4 bases, with 11 bases separating them. The CDR3 sequence: CASTPGVYEQYF. The CDR3 bases are TGTGCCAGCACCCCAGGGGTATACGAGCAGTACTTC.

Of note for this clone: The CDR3 does not end in the conserved phenylalanine or tryptophan, so this is likely a read error. J is TRBJ1-2 and V is TRBV4-1; D remains ambiguous. Looked up from germline, CDR1 is MGHRA and CDR2 is YSYEKL. The CDR3 has 15 amino acids. Trimming removed 3 bases at V and 3 bases at J, with 14 bases between. As DNA, the CDR3 is TGCGCCAGCAGCCACCGAGCCAACGGGGACTATGGCTACACCCTC. It codes for CASSHRANGDYGYTL.

CDR3: CASSLSQGKYNEQFF. In DNA form, the CDR3 reads TGCGCCAGCAGCTTGTCACAGGGAAAATACAATGAGCAGTTCTTC. This chain connects TRBV5-1 to TRBJ2-1, with TRBD1 as a possible D gene (6 bases). This CDR3 is built from 15 residues. The V end lost 1 base, the J end lost 4 bases, and 12 bases lay between the germline ends. Germline V gene data show CDR1 as SGHRS and CDR2 as YFSETQ.

The V and J genes are TRBV2 and TRBJ2-7; D may be TRBD2 (6 bases). This CDR3 contains 13 residues. Germline values: CDR1 SNHLY, CDR2 FYNNEI. V lost 7 bases, J lost 5 bases, and 15 bases lay in between. The CDR3 bases are TGTGCCAGCACCCGCCGGGGGATCCACGAGCAGTACTTC. The encoded protein is CASTRRGIHEQYF. Filled out from reference TRBV2 and TRBJ2-7, the complete variable domain reads EPEVTQTPSHQVTQMGQEVILRCVPISNHLYFYWYRQILGQKVEFLVSFYNNEISEKSEIFDDQFSVERPDGSNFTLKIRSTKLEDSAMYFCASTRRGIHEQYFGPGTRLTVT.

The chain is built from TRBV27 and TRBJ2-1; 8 bases align to TRBD2. CDR1 is MNHEY, CDR2 SMNVEV, per germline (reference sequence). There are 13 residues in the CDR3. V was pared by 7 bases and J by 5 bases, with 4 bases of the junction left unmatched. CDR3 in amino acids: CASTLSGNNEQFF. CDR3 DNA sequence: TGTGCCAGCACCCTTAGCGGGAACAATGAGCAGTTCTTC.

The rearrangement joins TRBV5-6 to TRBJ2-1; D gene ambiguous. The V end lost 0 bases, the J end lost 2 bases, and 12 bases lay between the germline ends. The CDR3 runs to 16 residues. Germline assignment: CDR1 SGHDT and CDR2 YYEEEE. This CDR3 reads CASSLGVSRPYNEQFF. DNA for the CDR3: TGTGCCAGCAGCTTGGGGGTCAGTCGCCCCTACAATGAGCAGTTCTTC.